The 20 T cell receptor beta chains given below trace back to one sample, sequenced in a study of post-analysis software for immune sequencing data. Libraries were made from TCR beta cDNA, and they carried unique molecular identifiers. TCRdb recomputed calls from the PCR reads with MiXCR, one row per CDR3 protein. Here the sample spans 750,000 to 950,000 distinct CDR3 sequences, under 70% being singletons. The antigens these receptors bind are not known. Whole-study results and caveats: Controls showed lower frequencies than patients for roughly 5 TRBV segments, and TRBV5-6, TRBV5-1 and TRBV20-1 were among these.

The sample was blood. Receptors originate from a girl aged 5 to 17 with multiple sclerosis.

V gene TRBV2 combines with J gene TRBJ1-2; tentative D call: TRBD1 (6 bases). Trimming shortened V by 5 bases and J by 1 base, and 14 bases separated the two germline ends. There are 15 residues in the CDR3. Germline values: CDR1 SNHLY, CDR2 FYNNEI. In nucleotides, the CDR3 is TGTGCCAGCAGTCGGACAGCGGTGATTAACTATGGCTACACCTTC. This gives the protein CASSRTAVINYGYTF. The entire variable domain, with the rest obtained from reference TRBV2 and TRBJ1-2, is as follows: EPEVTQTPSHQVTQMGQEVILRCVPISNHLYFYWYRQILGQKVEFLVSFYNNEISEKSEIFDDQFSVERPDGSNFTLKIRSTKLEDSAMYFCASSRTAVINYGYTFGSGTRLTVV.

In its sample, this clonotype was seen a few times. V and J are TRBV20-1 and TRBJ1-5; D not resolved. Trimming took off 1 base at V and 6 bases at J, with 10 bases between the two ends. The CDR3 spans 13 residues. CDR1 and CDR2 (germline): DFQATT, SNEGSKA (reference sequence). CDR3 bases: TGCAGTGCTAGAGGGGATCCTGGTCAGCCCCAGCATTTT. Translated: CSARGDPGQPQHF.

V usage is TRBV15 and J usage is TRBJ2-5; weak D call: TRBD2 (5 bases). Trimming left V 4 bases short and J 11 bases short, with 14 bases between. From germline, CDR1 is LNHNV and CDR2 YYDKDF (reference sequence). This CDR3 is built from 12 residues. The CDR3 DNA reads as TGTGCCACCAGCACCCGTGAGGGAGAGCAGTACTTC. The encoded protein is CATSTREGEQYF. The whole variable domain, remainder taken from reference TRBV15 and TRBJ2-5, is DAMVIQNPRYQVTQFGKPVTLSCSQTLNHNVMYWYQQKSSQAPKLLFHYYDKDFNNEADTPDNFQSRRPNTSFCFLDIRSPGLGDTAMYLCATSTREGEQYFGPGTRLLVL.

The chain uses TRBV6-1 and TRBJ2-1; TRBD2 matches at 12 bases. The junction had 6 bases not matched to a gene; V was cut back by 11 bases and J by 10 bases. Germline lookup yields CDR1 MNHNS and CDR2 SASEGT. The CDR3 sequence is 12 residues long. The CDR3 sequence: CALRTSGNEQFF. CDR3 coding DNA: TGTGCCCTTCGGACTAGCGGGAACGAGCAGTTCTTC.

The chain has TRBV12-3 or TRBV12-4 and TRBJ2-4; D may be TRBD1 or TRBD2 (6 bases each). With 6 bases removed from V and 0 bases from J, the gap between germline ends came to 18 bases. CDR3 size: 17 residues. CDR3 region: CASSSAGGGVAKNIQYF. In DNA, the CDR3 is TGTGCCAGCAGCTCCGCTGGAGGGGGAGTAGCCAAAAACATTCAGTACTTC.

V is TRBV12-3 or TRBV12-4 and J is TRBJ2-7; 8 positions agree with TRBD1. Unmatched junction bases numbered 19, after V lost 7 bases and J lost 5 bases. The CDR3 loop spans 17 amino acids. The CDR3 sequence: CASTPLGQAASRDEQYF. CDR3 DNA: TGTGCCAGCACTCCACTGGGACAGGCTGCTTCTCGGGACGAGCAGTACTTC.

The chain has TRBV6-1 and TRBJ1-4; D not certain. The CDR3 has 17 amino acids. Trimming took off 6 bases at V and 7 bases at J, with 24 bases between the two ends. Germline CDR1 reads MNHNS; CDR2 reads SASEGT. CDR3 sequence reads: CASSRYPSRPPSEKLFF. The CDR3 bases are TGTGCCAGCAGCCGTTACCCCTCGCGGCCCCCAAGTGAAAAACTGTTTTTT.

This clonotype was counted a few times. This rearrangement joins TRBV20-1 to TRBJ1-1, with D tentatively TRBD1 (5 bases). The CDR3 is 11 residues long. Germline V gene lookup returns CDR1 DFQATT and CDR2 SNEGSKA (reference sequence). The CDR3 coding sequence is TGCAGCGTGCCCTACGGGGGAGACGCTTTCTTT. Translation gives CSVPYGGDAFF.

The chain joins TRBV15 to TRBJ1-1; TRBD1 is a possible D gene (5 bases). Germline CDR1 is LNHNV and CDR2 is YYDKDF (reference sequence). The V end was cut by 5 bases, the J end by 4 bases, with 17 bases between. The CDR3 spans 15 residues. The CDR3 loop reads CATSWGGTRATEAFF. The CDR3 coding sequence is TGTGCCACCAGCTGGGGAGGGACGAGGGCCACTGAAGCTTTCTTT.

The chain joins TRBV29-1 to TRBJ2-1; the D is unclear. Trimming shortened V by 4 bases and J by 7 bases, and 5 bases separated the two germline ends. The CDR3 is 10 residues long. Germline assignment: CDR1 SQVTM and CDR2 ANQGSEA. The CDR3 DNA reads TGCAGCGTTGGGTGGAATGAGCAGTTCTTC. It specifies CSVGWNEQFF.

DNA for the CDR3: TGCAGCTCAACCCTTTGGGGCGGGGAAGCTTCCTACAATGAGCAGTTCTTC. Its protein product is CSSTLWGGEASYNEQFF. The chain joins TRBV29-1 to TRBJ2-1; D perhaps matches TRBD2 (6 bases). CDR1 and CDR2 from the germline V gene are SQVTM and ANQGSEA. V was shortened by 8 bases and J by 1 base, with 24 bases between the two germline ends. This CDR3 contains 17 residues.

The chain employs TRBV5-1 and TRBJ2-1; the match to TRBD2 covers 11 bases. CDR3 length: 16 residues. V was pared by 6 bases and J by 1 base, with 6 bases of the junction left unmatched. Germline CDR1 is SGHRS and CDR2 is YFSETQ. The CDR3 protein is CASNTGTSGSYNEQFF. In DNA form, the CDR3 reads TGCGCCAGCAACACCGGGACTAGCGGTTCCTACAATGAGCAGTTCTTC.

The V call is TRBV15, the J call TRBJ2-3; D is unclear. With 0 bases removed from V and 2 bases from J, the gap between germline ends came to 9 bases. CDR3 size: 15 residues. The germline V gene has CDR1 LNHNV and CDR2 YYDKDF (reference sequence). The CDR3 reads CATSRDKEPTDTQYF. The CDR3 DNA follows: TGTGCCACCAGCAGAGACAAAGAGCCCACAGATACGCAGTATTTT. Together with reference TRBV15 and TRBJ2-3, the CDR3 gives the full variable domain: DAMVIQNPRYQVTQFGKPVTLSCSQTLNHNVMYWYQQKSSQAPKLLFHYYDKDFNNEADTPDNFQSRRPNTSFCFLDIRSPGLGDTAMYLCATSRDKEPTDTQYFGPGTRLTVL.

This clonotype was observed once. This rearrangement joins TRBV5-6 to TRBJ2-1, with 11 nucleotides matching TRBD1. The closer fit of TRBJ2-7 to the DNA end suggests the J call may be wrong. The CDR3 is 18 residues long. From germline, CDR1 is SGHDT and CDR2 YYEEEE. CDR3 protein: CASSLVRTGGFFGYEQYF. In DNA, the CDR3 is TGTGCCAGCAGCTTGGTACGGACAGGGGGCTTCTTCGGCTACGAGCAGTACTTC.

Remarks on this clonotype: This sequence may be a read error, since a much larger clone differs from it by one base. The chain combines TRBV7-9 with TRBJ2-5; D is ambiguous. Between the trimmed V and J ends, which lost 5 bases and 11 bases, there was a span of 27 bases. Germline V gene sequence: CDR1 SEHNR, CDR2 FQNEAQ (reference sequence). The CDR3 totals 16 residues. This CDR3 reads CASSPRPTLQVYGQYF. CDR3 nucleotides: TGTGCCAGCAGCCCCCGGCCAACGTTGCAGGTCTACGGGCAGTACTTC.

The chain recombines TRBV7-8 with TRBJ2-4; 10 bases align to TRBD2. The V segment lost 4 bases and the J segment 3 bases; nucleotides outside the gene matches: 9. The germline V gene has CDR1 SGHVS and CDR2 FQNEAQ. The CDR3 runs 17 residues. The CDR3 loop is CASSSVAGGLIKNIQYF. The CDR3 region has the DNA TGTGCCAGCAGCTCCGTAGCGGGGGGCTTGATCAAAAACATTCAGTACTTC.

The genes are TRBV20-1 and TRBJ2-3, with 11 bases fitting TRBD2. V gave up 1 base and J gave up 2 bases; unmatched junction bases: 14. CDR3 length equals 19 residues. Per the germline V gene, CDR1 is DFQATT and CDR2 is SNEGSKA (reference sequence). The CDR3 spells CSARGALSTSGGITDTQYF. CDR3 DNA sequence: TGCAGTGCTAGAGGGGCCCTCTCCACTAGCGGGGGAATCACAGATACGCAGTATTTT.

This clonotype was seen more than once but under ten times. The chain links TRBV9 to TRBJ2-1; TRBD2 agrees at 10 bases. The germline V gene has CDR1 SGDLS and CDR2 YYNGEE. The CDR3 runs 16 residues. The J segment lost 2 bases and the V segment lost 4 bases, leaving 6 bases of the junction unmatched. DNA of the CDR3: TGTGCCAGCAGCCCCCTACTAGCGGGGCCCTACAATGAGCAGTTCTTC. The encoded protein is CASSPLLAGPYNEQFF.

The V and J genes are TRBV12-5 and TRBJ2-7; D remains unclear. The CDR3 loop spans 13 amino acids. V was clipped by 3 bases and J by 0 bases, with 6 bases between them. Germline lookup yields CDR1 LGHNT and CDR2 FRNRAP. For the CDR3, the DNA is TGTGCTAGTGGTTTCAACGGCTCCTACGAGCAGTACTTC. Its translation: CASGFNGSYEQYF.

The CDR3 region has the DNA TGTGCCACCAGCGGTAAGCGGGCCTACAATGAGCAGTTCTTC. It is translated as CATSGKRAYNEQFF. The chain combines TRBV15 with TRBJ2-1; a possible D gene is TRBD2 (6 bases). The CDR3 loop spans 14 amino acids. V shed 5 bases and J shed 2 bases, with 10 bases lying between them. Germline loops: CDR1 LNHNV, CDR2 YYDKDF (reference sequence).